This T cell receptor beta chain originates from a study of CD8 T cells in Susac syndrome. General study findings and limits: By the study's own acknowledgment, its TCR sequencing and HLA analysis included relatively few individuals.

In its sample, this clonotype was seen once. Its antigen is not identified. Reverse transcription of roughly 0.45 to 1 ug RNA was carried out with random hexamers. Amplification of TCR beta CDR3 was carried out by immunoSEQ multiplex PCR, which covered 54 Vbeta and 13 Jbeta segments. TCRdb re-analysed the immunoSEQ multiplex PCR reads in MiXCR, keeping a single row per CDR3 protein. The sample lists 150,000 to 160,000 distinct CDR3 sequences, about 95% seen once, with roughly 0.16% in the top ten. The V end lost 10 bases, the J end lost 0 bases, and 10 bases lay between the germline ends. CDR1 is SGHDN, CDR2 FVKESK, per germline. This CDR3 spans 14 amino acids.

Sequences were obtained from CD8+ T cells from PBMCs. This chain links TRBV14 with TRBJ2-6, with D hard to call. The TCR comes from a human donor with multiple sclerosis. The CDR3 region is CAIPTGSGANVLTF. CDR3 DNA: TGTGCCATCCCGACCGGCTCTGGGGCCAACGTCCTGACTTTC.